This passage covers 21 T cell receptor beta chains from one sample sequenced in a study of blood T cell repertoires in COVID-19. Assay used: immunoSEQ multiplex PCR; TCRdb lists only in-frame clones, some missing. This sample has 150,000 to 200,000 clones, with more than 85% found just once. Sequencing was done on a sample of peripheral blood. These receptors were taken from a man between 18 and 35 years old with acute or convalescent COVID-19.

This chain joins TRBV7-2 and TRBJ1-2, with TRBD1 identical over 7 bases. The CDR3 sequence is 14 residues long. The germline V gene has CDR1 SGHTA and CDR2 FQGNSA. The J segment lost 5 bases and the V segment lost 2 bases, leaving 5 bases of the junction unmatched. CDR3 region: CASSLYWDSYGYTF. CDR3 DNA sequence: TGTGCCAGCAGCTTATATTGGGACAGTTATGGCTACACCTTC.

This chain links TRBV28 with TRBJ1-5; tentatively, D is TRBD1 (5 bases). Germline lookup yields CDR1 MDHEN and CDR2 SYDVKM. Trimming took off 7 bases at V and 10 bases at J, with 11 bases between the two ends. This CDR3 contains 11 residues. The chain's CDR3 is CASTMGGPQHF. The CDR3 DNA is TGTGCCAGCACCATGGGGGGACCCCAGCATTTT.

The genes are TRBV5-4 and TRBJ2-1; 9 bases agree with TRBD1. CDR1 is SGHNT and CDR2 is YYREEE in the germline V gene (reference sequence). J was trimmed by 7 bases and V by 4 bases; bases with no gene match: 15. This CDR3 is 17 amino acids long. This CDR3 is CASSPSPTGGSGNEQFF. The CDR3 DNA sequence: TGTGCCAGCAGCCCCTCCCCGACAGGGGGGTCGGGGAATGAGCAGTTCTTC.

The chain links TRBV29-1 to TRBJ1-6, with 11 bases fitting TRBD1. Germline CDR1 and CDR2: SQVTM and ANQGSEA. This CDR3 is built from 20 residues. V lost 4 bases to trimming and J lost 3 bases; unmatched junction nucleotides: 17. DNA of the CDR3: TGCAGCGTTGCCCCCGAGGGGGGACAGGGGGTTTCGTTCTATAATTCACCCCTCCACTTT. It translates to CSVAPEGGQGVSFYNSPLHF.

The chain's CDR3 is CASSVVYSTEAFF. CDR3 sequence (DNA): TGTGCCAGTAGTGTGGTGTATAGCACTGAAGCTTTCTTT. The chain has TRBV19 and TRBJ1-1; D gene uncertain. Trimming removed 5 bases from V and 4 bases from J, with 11 bases in between. The CDR3 sequence is 13 residues long. Looked up from germline, CDR1 is LNHDA and CDR2 is SQIVND (reference sequence). The full variable domain, completed using reference TRBV19 and TRBJ1-1, is DGGITQSPKYLFRKEGQNVTLSCEQNLNHDAMYWYRQDPGQGLRLIYYSQIVNDFQKGDIAEGYSVSREKKESFPLTVTSAQKNPTAFYLCASSVVYSTEAFFGQGTRLTVV.

The chain uses TRBV6-5 and TRBJ2-3; 11 bases agree with TRBD2. In germline, CDR1 is MNHEY, CDR2 SVGAGI. This CDR3 comprises 16 residues. Trimming removed 2 bases from V and 4 bases from J; junction bases left unmatched: 5. The CDR3 nucleotides read TGTGCCAGCAGTTACACCTTAGCGGGGGGGCCAGATACGCAGTATTTT. It codes for CASSYTLAGGPDTQYF.

This clone occurred once. The genes are TRBV4-1 and TRBJ1-2, with D unresolved. This CDR3 comprises 15 residues. Trimming took 1 base from V and 4 from J, leaving 13 bases between them. Per the germline V gene, CDR1 is MGHRA and CDR2 is YSYEKL. The CDR3 region has the DNA TGCGCCAGCAGCCAAGTCTTCACGGAGCTCTATGGCTACACCTTC. Encoded protein: CASSQVFTELYGYTF.

This clone was seen only a few times. This sequence joins TRBV5-4 and TRBJ2-3; TRBD2 agrees at 11 bases. The CDR3 is 17 residues long. The germline V gene encodes CDR1 SGHNT and CDR2 YYREEE (reference sequence). V was pared by 0 bases and J by 0 bases, with 3 bases of the junction left unmatched. CDR3 nucleotides: TGTGCCAGCAGCTTGGGACTAGCGGGGCGAAGCACAGATACGCAGTATTTT. Protein sequence: CASSLGLAGRSTDTQYF.

The V call is TRBV27, the J call TRBJ1-6, with D uncertain. Germline CDR1 MNHEY, CDR2 SMNVEV (reference sequence). Trimming pared 4 bases from V and 4 bases from J, leaving 2 bases between. CDR3 size: 12 residues. This CDR3 is CASSSYNSPLHF. The CDR3 nucleotides are TGTGCCAGCAGTTCATATAATTCACCCCTCCACTTT.

The chain has TRBV5-8 and TRBJ1-3, with D unresolved. V was clipped by 2 bases and J by 0 bases, with 9 bases between them. This CDR3 spans 15 amino acids. Germline CDR1 reads SGHTS; CDR2 reads YDEGEE. CDR3 coding DNA: TGTGCCAGCAGCTTCTCAGCGCTCTCTGGAAACACCATATATTTT. Protein sequence: CASSFSALSGNTIYF.

The chain recombines TRBV29-1 with TRBJ1-5; 7 bases agree with TRBD1. The CDR3 is 19 amino acids. V was clipped by 0 bases and J by 2 bases; unmatched bases: 16. Germline V gene data show CDR1 as SQVTM and CDR2 as ANQGSEA. CDR3 residues: CSVEDPGGNFQIGNQPQHF. In DNA, the CDR3 is TGCAGCGTTGAAGATCCAGGGGGAAATTTTCAGATTGGCAATCAGCCCCAGCATTTT.

V and J are TRBV25-1 and TRBJ1-2; the match to TRBD1 covers 7 bases. Germline V gene sequence: CDR1 MGHDK, CDR2 SYGVNS. J gave up 6 bases and V 2 bases, and 12 bases lay outside the gene matches. This CDR3 has 16 residues. CDR3 in amino acids: CASSEPGTVARDGYTF. The CDR3 bases are TGTGCCAGCAGTGAACCCGGGACAGTCGCCAGAGATGGCTACACCTTC.

The V gene is TRBV5-4, the J gene TRBJ2-2; 8 bases map to TRBD1. The CDR3 has 19 residues. Germline V lookup: CDR1 SGHNT, CDR2 YYREEE (reference sequence). V trimming: 5 bases; J trimming: 2 bases; junction bases outside the gene matches: 17. The CDR3 nucleotides read TGTGCCAGCAGTTCTACAGGGGGAGGAACTGGTCTCAACACCGGGGAGCTGTTTTTT. The encoded protein is CASSSTGGGTGLNTGELFF.

This chain uses TRBV2 with TRBJ1-2; D is perhaps TRBD1 (6 bases). V lost 7 bases and J lost 0, with 15 bases in between. Germline assignment: CDR1 SNHLY and CDR2 FYNNEI. The CDR3 loop spans 15 amino acids. The CDR3 loop is CASTGQLTSNYGYTF. The CDR3 region has the DNA TGTGCCAGCACCGGACAGTTAACATCTAACTATGGCTACACCTTC.

The rearrangement joins TRBV6-6 to TRBJ1-3; 7 positions match TRBD1. V lost 7 bases to trimming and J lost 2 bases; unmatched junction nucleotides: 8. Germline CDR1 reads MNHNY; CDR2 reads SVGAGI (reference sequence). The CDR3 spans 15 residues. CDR3 in DNA: TGTGCCAGCAACCAACAGGGGATCCCTGGAAACACCATATATTTT. It yields the protein CASNQQGIPGNTIYF.

This clone was seen just once. This chain uses TRBV7-9 with TRBJ1-1, with D tentatively TRBD1 (5 bases). Germline CDR1 reads SEHNR; CDR2 reads FQNEAQ (reference sequence). The ends were cut back, 1 base at V and 2 bases at J, with 11 bases in the middle. There are 15 residues in the CDR3. CDR3 coding DNA: TGTGCCAGCAGCTTAGGGTTGGGGCAAAACACTGAAGCTTTCTTT. It specifies CASSLGLGQNTEAFF.

V usage is TRBV10-2 and J usage is TRBJ2-7, with TRBD1 matching 9 bases. This CDR3 is built from 13 residues. CDR1 is WSHSY and CDR2 is SAAADI in the germline V gene. The V gene end was trimmed by 3 bases and the J gene end by 4 bases; junction bases not matched to a gene: 1. The CDR3 region has the DNA TGCGCCAGCAGTGATGGGACAGGGTACGAGCAGTACGTC. Its protein is CASSDGTGYEQYV.

The chain links TRBV7-9 to TRBJ1-5; possible D gene TRBD1, 5 bases. The ends were cut back, 1 base at V and 0 bases at J, with 7 bases in the middle. CDR1 is SEHNR and CDR2 is FQNEAQ in the germline V gene (reference sequence). The CDR3 sequence is 15 residues long. The CDR3 region is CASSLGQYSNQPQHF. CDR3 coding DNA: TGTGCCAGCAGCTTAGGACAGTATAGCAATCAGCCCCAGCATTTT.

This clone was detected only a few times. The V and J genes are TRBV11-2 and TRBJ2-3; D gene uncertain. CDR1 and CDR2 (germline): SGHAT, FQNNGV. This CDR3 contains 17 residues. Trimming pared 1 base from V and 0 bases from J, leaving 14 bases between. The CDR3 bases are TGTGCCAGCAGCTTAGGGGCCGTTCGCCCTAGCACAGATACGCAGTATTTT. Translation gives CASSLGAVRPSTDTQYF.

The chain has TRBV30 and TRBJ1-3; 7 nucleotides agree with TRBD1. J was trimmed by 0 bases and V by 7 bases; bases with no gene match: 3. This CDR3 is 13 amino acids long. Germline values: CDR1 GTSNPN, CDR2 SVGIG (reference sequence). Here the CDR3 reads CASRDSSGNTIYF. As DNA, the CDR3 is TGTGCCTCCCGGGACAGCTCTGGAAACACCATATATTTT.

The chain recombines TRBV30 with TRBJ2-2; the D gene is possibly TRBD1 (6 bases). CDR1 GTSNPN and CDR2 SVGIG come from the germline V gene (reference sequence). The CDR3 is 14 residues long. The V end lost 3 bases, the J end lost 3 bases, and 11 bases lay between the germline ends. The CDR3 sequence: CAWRRAGDTGELFF. The CDR3 bases are TGTGCCTGGAGGAGGGCAGGGGACACCGGGGAGCTGTTTTTT.